This T cell receptor beta chain came from a study of Ad26.COV2.S vaccination and SARS-CoV-2 variants. Data came from immunoSEQ multiplex PCR; TCRdb stores just in-frame clones and leaves some out. Of 350,000 to 600,000 clones listed, nearly 90% are singletons. Germline lookup yields CDR1 SNHLY and CDR2 FYNNEI. The CDR3 extends over 16 amino acids. V lost 1 base and J lost 2; bases outside the gene matches: 8. Indicated treatment: around 19 received Ad26.COV2.S at low or high dose, single or two shots; 5 received placebo; per-sample allocation not given. The samples were gathered on day 63 after the first injection of vaccine or placebo.

The chain employs TRBV2 and TRBJ2-7, with TRBD2 identical over 7 bases. The origin of this receptor is a person between 18 and 59 years old who received the Ad26.COV2.S COVID-19 vaccine or a placebo. Sequenced here: peripheral blood, sampled in a trial of Ad26.COV2.S vaccine versus placebo. As DNA, the CDR3 is TGTGCCAGCAGTGAAGAGTCTAGCGGACGGACCTACGAGCAGTACTTC. Protein product: CASSEESSGRTYEQYF.